This T cell receptor (beta chain) was obtained from a study of T cells in Graves' hyperthyroidism and ophthalmopathy. Amplification yielded TCR beta CDR3 regions, with RNA transcripts as the source. HTBI primers were used for first-round RT-PCR of the TCR CDR3. TCRdb reprocessed the multiplex PCR reads via MiXCR and lists one record per CDR3 protein. The sample yields around 420,000 distinct CDR3 sequences, roughly an eighth seen once. This clonotype appeared many times. There are 13 residues in the CDR3. The germline V and J ends were trimmed by 2 bases and 4 bases, with 8 bases remaining between them.

This clonotype was sampled from a young woman with Graves' hyperthyroidism. The source material was blood. The genes are TRBV12-3 or TRBV12-4 and TRBJ1-2; no clear D gene. CDR3 loop: CASSLSGSYGYTF. CDR3 in DNA: TGTGCCAGCAGTTTATCGGGTAGCTATGGCTACACCTTC.